This T cell receptor beta chain was identified during a study of T cells after yellow fever vaccination. Trimming removed 3 bases from V and 6 bases from J, with 16 bases in between. This CDR3 spans 15 amino acids. Germline V gives CDR1 SGHRS, CDR2 YFSETQ. TCRdb reprocessed the 5' RACE reads with MiXCR, giving one entry per CDR3 protein. This sample has 550,000 to 750,000 distinct CDR3 sequences, with roughly 13% found just once. The material sequenced was PBMCs, taken on the day of the yellow fever booster vaccination. V gene TRBV5-1 combines with J gene TRBJ2-1; a possible D gene is TRBD2 (6 bases). The origin of this receptor is a young man who received the YFV17D yellow fever vaccine. The CDR3 loop is CASSSDTGVSNEQFF. The CDR3 bases are TGCGCCAGCAGCTCGGACACGGGGGTCTCCAATGAGCAGTTCTTC.